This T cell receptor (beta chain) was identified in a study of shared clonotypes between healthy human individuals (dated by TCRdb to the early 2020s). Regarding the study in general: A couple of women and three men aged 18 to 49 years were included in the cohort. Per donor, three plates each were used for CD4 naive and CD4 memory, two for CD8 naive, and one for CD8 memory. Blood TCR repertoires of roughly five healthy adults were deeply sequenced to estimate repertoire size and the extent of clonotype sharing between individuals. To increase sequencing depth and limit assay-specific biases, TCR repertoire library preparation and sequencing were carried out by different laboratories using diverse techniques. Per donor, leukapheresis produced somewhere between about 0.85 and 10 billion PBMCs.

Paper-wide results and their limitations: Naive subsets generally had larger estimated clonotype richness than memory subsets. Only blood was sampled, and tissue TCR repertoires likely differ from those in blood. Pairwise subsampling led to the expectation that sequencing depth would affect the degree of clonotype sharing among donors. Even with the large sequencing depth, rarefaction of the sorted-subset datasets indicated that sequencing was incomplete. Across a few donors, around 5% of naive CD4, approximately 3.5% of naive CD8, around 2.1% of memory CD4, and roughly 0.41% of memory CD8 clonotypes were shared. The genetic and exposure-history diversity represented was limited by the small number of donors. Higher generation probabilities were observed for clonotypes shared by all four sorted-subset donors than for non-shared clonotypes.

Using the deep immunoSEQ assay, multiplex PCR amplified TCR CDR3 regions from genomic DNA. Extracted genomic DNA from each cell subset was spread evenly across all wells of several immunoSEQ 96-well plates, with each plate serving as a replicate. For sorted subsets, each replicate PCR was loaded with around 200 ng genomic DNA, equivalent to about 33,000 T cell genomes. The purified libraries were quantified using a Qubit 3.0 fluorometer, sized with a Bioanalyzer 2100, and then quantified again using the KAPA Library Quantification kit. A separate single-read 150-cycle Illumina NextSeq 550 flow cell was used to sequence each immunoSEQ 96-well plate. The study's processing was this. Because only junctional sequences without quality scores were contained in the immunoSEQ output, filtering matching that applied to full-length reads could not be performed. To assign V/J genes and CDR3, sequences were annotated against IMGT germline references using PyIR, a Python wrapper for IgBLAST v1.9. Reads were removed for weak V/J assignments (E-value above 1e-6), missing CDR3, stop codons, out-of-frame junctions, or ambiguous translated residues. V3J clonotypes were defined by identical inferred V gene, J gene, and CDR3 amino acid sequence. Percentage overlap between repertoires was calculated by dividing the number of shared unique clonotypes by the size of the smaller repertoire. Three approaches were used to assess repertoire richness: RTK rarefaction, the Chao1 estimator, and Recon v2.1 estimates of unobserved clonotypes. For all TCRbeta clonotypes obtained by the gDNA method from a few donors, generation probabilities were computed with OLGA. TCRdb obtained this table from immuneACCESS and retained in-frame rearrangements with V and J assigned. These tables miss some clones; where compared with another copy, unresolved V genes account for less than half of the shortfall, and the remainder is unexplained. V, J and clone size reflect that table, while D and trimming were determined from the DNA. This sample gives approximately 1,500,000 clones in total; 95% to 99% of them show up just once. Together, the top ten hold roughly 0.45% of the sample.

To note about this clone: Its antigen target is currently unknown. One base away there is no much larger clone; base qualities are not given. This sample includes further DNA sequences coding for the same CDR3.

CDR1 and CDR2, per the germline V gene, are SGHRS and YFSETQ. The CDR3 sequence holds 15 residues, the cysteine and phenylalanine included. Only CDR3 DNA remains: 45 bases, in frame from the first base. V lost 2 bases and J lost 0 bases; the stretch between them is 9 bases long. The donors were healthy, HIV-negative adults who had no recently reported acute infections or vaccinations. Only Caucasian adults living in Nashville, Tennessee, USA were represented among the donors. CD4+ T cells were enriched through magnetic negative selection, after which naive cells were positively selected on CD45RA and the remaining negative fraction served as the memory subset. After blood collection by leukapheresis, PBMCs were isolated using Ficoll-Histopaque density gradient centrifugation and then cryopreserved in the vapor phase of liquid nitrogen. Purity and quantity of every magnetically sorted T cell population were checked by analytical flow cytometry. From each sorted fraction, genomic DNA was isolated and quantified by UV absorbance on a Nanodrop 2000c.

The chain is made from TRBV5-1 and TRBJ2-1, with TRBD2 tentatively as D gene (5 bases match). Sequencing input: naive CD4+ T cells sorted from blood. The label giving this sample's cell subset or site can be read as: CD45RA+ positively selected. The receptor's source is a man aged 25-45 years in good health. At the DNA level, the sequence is TGCGCCAGCAGCTTCACGGGAAGCTCCTACAATGAGCAGTTCTTC. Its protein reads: CASSFTGSSYNEQFF.